What follows are 18 T cell receptor beta chains derived from one specimen sequenced in a study of blood T cell repertoires in COVID-19. TCRdb's table, derived via immunoSEQ multiplex PCR, lists solely in-frame clones and lacks some. This table holds 50,000 to 75,000 clones, about 93% found once. The sequenced sample was peripheral blood. These receptor sequences come from a man in his sixties or seventies with active COVID-19.

The chain uses TRBV5-1 and TRBJ1-1; 9 bases match TRBD1. This CDR3 has 16 residues. The germline CDR1 and CDR2 sequences are SGHRS and YFSETQ. The V gene end was trimmed by 5 bases and the J gene end by 1 base; junction bases not matched to a gene: 9. The CDR3 nucleotides read TGCGCCAGCAGGCGGGCGGCGACAGGGGGGAACACTGAAGCTTTCTTT. Protein: CASRRAATGGNTEAFF. Complete variable domain (other parts from reference TRBV5-1 and TRBJ1-1): KAGVTQTPRYLIKTRGQQVTLSCSPISGHRSVSWYQQTPGQGLQFLFEYFSETQRNKGNFPGRFSGRQFSNSRSEMNVSTLELGDSALYLCASRRAATGGNTEAFFGQGTRLTVV.

This clone was counted once. The chain carries TRBV10-3 and TRBJ2-3; 8 nucleotides line up with TRBD1. In germline, CDR1 is ENHRY, CDR2 SYGVKD. The CDR3 covers 15 residues. Unmatched junction bases numbered 5, after V lost 6 bases and J lost 0 bases. The CDR3: CAIRFGQGSTDTQYF. The CDR3 coding sequence is TGTGCCATCAGATTCGGACAGGGCAGCACAGATACGCAGTATTTT.

This rearrangement joins TRBV5-1 to TRBJ1-3; 9 positions agree with TRBD1. CDR1 is SGHRS, CDR2 YFSETQ, per germline. The CDR3 runs 17 residues. V lost 1 base and J lost 0; bases outside the gene matches: 5. CDR3 nucleotide sequence: TGCGCCAGCAGCTTGATACAGGGGGCCTTCTCTGGAAACACCATATATTTT. Encoded protein: CASSLIQGAFSGNTIYF.

The V and J genes are TRBV16 and TRBJ1-1; D is unresolved. V lost 4 bases and J 1 base, leaving 10 bases between the germline ends. The germline CDR1 and CDR2 sequences are KGHSY and FQNENV. CDR3 length: 14 residues. CDR3 nucleotides: TGTGCCAGCAGCCCCAATACGGGGAACACTGAAGCTTTCTTT. It translates to CASSPNTGNTEAFF.

The rearrangement joins TRBV5-4 to TRBJ1-2; 8 bases are a match to TRBD1. V gave up 1 base and J gave up 6 bases; unmatched junction bases: 2. Germline-derived CDR1 and CDR2 are SGHNT and YYREEE (reference sequence). The CDR3 extends over 13 amino acids. DNA of the CDR3: TGTGCCAGCAGCTTGAGGGACAGGCATGGCTACACCTTC. This sequence encodes CASSLRDRHGYTF.

The chain couples TRBV10-1 to TRBJ2-1; 8 bases align to TRBD2. The germline gives CDR1 WNHNN, CDR2 SYGVQD (reference sequence). Trimming at V came to 0 bases and at J to 5 bases, leaving 9 bases not matched to a gene. The CDR3 totals 17 residues. CDR3 sequence reads: CASSESLARGAHNEQFF. The CDR3 DNA follows: TGCGCCAGCAGTGAGTCTTTGGCGCGGGGGGCCCACAATGAGCAGTTCTTC.

V gene TRBV2 combines with J gene TRBJ1-2; 7 bases match TRBD1. The germline CDR1 and CDR2 sequences are SNHLY and FYNNEI. V lost 6 bases, J lost 2 bases, and 6 bases stayed unmatched. The CDR3 is 14 amino acids. CDR3 in DNA: TGTGCCAGCAGCCCAGGGGGGCTCAACTATGGCTACACCTTC. It is translated as CASSPGGLNYGYTF. Looking up the rest from reference TRBV2 and TRBJ1-2 gives the full variable domain: EPEVTQTPSHQVTQMGQEVILRCVPISNHLYFYWYRQILGQKVEFLVSFYNNEISEKSEIFDDQFSVERPDGSNFTLKIRSTKLEDSAMYFCASSPGGLNYGYTFGSGTRLTVV.

This clone was seen a single time. The chain carries TRBV18 and TRBJ2-5, with 9 bases that match TRBD1. V lost 3 bases and J lost 4; bases outside the gene matches: 6. Per germline, CDR1 KGHSH and CDR2 LQKENI. The CDR3 totals 15 residues. The CDR3 loop reads CASSPTNRGLETQYF. The DNA for the CDR3 is TGTGCCAGCTCACCTACCAACAGGGGGCTAGAGACCCAGTACTTC.

This clone was seen only once. V and J are TRBV7-3 and TRBJ2-1, with 13 nucleotides matching TRBD2. Losses at the gene ends were 4 bases for V and 16 bases for J; bases not matched to a gene: 13. The CDR3 loop spans 15 amino acids. Germline CDR1 SGHTA, CDR2 FQGTGA. The CDR3 loop reads CASSSNNGLAGDAFF. For the CDR3, the DNA is TGTGCCAGCAGCTCGAACAACGGACTAGCGGGGGATGCTTTCTTC.

The J gene is TRBJ2-7, the V gene TRBV19, with 9 nucleotides matching TRBD1. The CDR3 runs to 12 residues. Germline V gene lookup returns CDR1 LNHDA and CDR2 SQIVND (reference sequence). After removal of 11 bases from V and 4 bases from J, the junction contained 6 bases not matched to a gene. CDR3 bases: TGTGCCCCTCGACAGGGGGGGTACGAGCAGTACGTC. Encoded protein: CAPRQGGYEQYV.

The rearrangement links TRBV5-1 to TRBJ1-1, with a possible D match to TRBD1 (5 bases). V was cut by 3 bases and J by 4 bases, with 10 bases left in between. There are 13 residues in the CDR3. Germline V gives CDR1 SGHRS, CDR2 YFSETQ. CDR3 region: CASSWRDGTEAFF. The CDR3 coding sequence is TGCGCCAGCAGCTGGAGGGACGGCACTGAAGCTTTCTTT. Complete variable domain (other parts from reference TRBV5-1 and TRBJ1-1): KAGVTQTPRYLIKTRGQQVTLSCSPISGHRSVSWYQQTPGQGLQFLFEYFSETQRNKGNFPGRFSGRQFSNSRSEMNVSTLELGDSALYLCASSWRDGTEAFFGQGTRLTVV.

V gene TRBV5-1 combines with J gene TRBJ1-1; D might be TRBD1 (6 bases). The CDR3 contains 15 residues. Germline-derived CDR1 and CDR2 are SGHRS and YFSETQ. V was clipped by 4 bases and J by 0 bases, with 13 bases between them. This CDR3 is CASSTLDSLNTEAFF. DNA of the CDR3: TGCGCCAGCAGCACCCTGGACAGCCTGAACACTGAAGCTTTCTTT.

The chain is built from TRBV2 and TRBJ1-2; 10 nucleotides line up with TRBD1. Trimming at V came to 3 bases and at J to 8 bases, leaving 6 bases not matched to a gene. The CDR3 is made up of 14 amino acids. Per germline, CDR1 SNHLY and CDR2 FYNNEI. CDR3: CASSDPGQGTGYTF. CDR3 DNA sequence: TGTGCCAGCAGTGATCCGGGACAGGGGACCGGCTACACCTTC.

This rearrangement joins TRBV28 to TRBJ1-1; 7 nucleotides align to TRBD1. CDR1 and CDR2 (germline): MDHEN, SYDVKM. The CDR3 loop spans 16 amino acids. The ends lost 6 bases at V and 1 base at J; junction bases unmatched: 11. The CDR3 bases are TGTGCCAGCAGCTATACGTTCGGGACAGCGAACACTGAAGCTTTCTTT. Translation: CASSYTFGTANTEAFF.

This clone was seen a handful of times. The chain joins TRBV7-9 to TRBJ1-6; 9 bases match TRBD1. This CDR3 has 16 amino acids. Trimming took 2 bases from V and 10 from J; bases not matched to a gene: 9. CDR1 is SEHNR, CDR2 FQNEAQ, per germline (reference sequence). CDR3 loop: CASSLYGTGRESPLHF. The CDR3 DNA is TGTGCCAGCAGCTTATACGGGACAGGGCGGGAGTCACCCCTCCACTTT.

A single count supports this clone. The chain joins TRBV10-1 to TRBJ2-3, with D unresolved. CDR3 length: 16 residues. Trimming removed 3 bases from V and 2 bases from J, with 15 bases in between. Germline V gene sequence: CDR1 WNHNN, CDR2 SYGVQD (reference sequence). CDR3: CASSDQDSPNTDTQYF. The CDR3 bases are TGCGCCAGCAGTGACCAAGACTCCCCCAACACAGATACGCAGTATTTT.

J is TRBJ2-3 and V is TRBV11-3, with 10 bases that match TRBD2. Germline CDR1 and CDR2: SGHNT and YENEEA. There are 15 residues in the CDR3. Germline trimming cut 5 bases from V and 1 base from J; bases unmatched to any gene: 3. The CDR3 loop is CASSQRGGGTDTQYF. CDR3 DNA sequence: TGTGCCAGCAGCCAGCGGGGGGGCGGCACAGATACGCAGTATTTT.

This clone was seen only once. The V call is TRBV27, the J call TRBJ1-5, with 11 bases fitting TRBD1. V shed 5 bases, J shed 1 base, and the junction held 4 bases outside the gene matches. Looked up from germline, CDR1 is MNHEY and CDR2 is SMNVEV (reference sequence). This CDR3 contains 16 residues. CDR3 nucleotide sequence: TGTGCCAGCAGTGCCCGGGACAGGGGGAGCAATCAGCCCCAGCATTTT. Protein product: CASSARDRGSNQPQHF.